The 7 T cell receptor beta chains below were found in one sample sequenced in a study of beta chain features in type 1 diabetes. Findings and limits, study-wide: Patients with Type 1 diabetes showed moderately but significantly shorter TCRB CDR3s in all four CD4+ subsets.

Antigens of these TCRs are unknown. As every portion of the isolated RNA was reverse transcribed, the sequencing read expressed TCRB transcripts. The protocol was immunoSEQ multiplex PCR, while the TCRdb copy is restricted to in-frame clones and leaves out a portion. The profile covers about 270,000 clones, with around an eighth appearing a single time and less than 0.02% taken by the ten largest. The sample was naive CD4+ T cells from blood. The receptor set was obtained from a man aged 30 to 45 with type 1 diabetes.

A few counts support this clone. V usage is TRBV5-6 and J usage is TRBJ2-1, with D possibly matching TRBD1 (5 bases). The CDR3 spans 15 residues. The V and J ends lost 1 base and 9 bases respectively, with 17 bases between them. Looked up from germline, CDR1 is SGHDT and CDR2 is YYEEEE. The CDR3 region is CASSLTSTRVIEQFF. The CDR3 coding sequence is TGTGCCAGCAGCTTGACTTCCACCAGGGTCATTGAGCAGTTCTTC.

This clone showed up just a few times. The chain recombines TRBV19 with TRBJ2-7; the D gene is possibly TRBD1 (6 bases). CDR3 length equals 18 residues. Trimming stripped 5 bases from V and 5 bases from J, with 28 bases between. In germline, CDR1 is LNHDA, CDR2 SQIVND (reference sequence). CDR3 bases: TGTGCCAGTAGTGCCTCGCAAGGTGCAGGGGCGTTCGTCCACGAGCAGTACTTC. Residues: CASSASQGAGAFVHEQYF.

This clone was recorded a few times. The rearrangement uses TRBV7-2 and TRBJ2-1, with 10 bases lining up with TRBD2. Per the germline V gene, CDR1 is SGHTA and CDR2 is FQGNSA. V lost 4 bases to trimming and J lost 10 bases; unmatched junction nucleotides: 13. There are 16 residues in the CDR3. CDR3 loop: CASSSSGLAGVGEQFF. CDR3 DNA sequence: TGTGCCAGCAGCTCGTCGGGGCTAGCGGGAGTAGGGGAGCAGTTCTTC.

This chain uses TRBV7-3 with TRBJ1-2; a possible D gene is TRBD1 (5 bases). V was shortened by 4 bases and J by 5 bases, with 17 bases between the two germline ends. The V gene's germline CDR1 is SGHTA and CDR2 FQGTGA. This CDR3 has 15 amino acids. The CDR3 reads CASSSGPPGEYGYTF. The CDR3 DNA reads TGTGCCAGCAGCTCGGGGCCCCCGGGGGAATATGGCTACACCTTC.

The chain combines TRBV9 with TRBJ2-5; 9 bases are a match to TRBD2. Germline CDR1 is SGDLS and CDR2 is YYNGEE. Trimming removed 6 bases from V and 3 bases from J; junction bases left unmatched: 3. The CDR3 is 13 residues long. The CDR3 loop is CASNSGGKETQYF. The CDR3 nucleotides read TGTGCCAGCAATAGCGGGGGAAAAGAGACCCAGTACTTC.

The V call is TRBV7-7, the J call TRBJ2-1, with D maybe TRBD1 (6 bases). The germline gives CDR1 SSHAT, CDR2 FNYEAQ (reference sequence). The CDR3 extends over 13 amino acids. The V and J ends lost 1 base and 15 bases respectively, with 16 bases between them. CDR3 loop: CASSLEVLGAMFF. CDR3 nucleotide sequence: TGTGCCAGCAGCTTAGAAGTCCTGGGGGCGATGTTCTTC.

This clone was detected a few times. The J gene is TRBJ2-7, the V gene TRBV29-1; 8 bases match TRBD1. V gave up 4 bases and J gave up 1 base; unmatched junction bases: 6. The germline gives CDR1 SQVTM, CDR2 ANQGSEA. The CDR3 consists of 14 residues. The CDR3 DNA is TGCAGCGTTGTCCCCGGGACAGGATCCTACGAGCAGTACTTC. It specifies CSVVPGTGSYEQYF.